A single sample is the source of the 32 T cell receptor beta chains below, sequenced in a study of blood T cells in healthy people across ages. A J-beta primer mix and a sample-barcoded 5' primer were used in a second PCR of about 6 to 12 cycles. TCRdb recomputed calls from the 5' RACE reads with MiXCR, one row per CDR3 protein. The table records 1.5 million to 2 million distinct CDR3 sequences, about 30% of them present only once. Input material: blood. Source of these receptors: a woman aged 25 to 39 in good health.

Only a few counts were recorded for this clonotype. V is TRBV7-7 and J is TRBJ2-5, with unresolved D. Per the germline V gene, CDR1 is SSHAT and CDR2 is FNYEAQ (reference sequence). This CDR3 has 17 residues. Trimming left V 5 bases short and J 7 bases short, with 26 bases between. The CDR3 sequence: CASSTRTTFNPLGTQYF. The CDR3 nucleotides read TGTGCCAGCAGCACCCGAACAACATTTAATCCCCTCGGGACCCAGTACTTC.

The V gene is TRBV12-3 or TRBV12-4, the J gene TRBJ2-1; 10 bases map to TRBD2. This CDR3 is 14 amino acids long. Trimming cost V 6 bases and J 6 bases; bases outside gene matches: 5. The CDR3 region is CASSALAGANEQFF. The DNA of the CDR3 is TGTGCCAGCAGCGCCCTAGCGGGAGCCAATGAGCAGTTCTTC.

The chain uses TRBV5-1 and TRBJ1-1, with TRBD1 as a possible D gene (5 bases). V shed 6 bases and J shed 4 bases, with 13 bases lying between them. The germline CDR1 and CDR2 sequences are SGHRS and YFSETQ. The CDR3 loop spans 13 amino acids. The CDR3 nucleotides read TGCGCCAGCAACCCGGCGGGGGGCACTGAAGCTTTCTTT. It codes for CASNPAGGTEAFF.

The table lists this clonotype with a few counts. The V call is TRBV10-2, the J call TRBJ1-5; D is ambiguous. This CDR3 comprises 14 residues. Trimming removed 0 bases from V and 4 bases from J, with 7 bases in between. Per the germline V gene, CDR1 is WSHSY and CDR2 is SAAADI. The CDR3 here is CASSESGTNQPQHF. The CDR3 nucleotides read TGCGCCAGCAGTGAGTCTGGAACTAATCAGCCCCAGCATTTT.

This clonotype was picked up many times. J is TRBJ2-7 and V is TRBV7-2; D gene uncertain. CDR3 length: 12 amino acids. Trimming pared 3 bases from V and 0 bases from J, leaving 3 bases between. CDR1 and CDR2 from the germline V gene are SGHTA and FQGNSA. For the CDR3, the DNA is TGTGCCAGCAGCTTTAGCTCCTACGAGCAGTACTTC. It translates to CASSFSSYEQYF. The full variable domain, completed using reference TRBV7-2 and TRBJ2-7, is GAGVSQSPSNKVTEKGKDVELRCDPISGHTALYWYRQSLGQGLEFLIYFQGNSAPDKSGLPSDRFSAERTGGSVSTLTIQRTQQEDSAVYLCASSFSSYEQYFGPGTRLTVT.

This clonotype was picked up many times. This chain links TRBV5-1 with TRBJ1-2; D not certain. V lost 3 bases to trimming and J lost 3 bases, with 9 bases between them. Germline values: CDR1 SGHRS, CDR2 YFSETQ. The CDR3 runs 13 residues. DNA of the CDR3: TGCGCCAGCAGCTCGGGTTCAGACTATGGCTACACCTTC. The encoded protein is CASSSGSDYGYTF.

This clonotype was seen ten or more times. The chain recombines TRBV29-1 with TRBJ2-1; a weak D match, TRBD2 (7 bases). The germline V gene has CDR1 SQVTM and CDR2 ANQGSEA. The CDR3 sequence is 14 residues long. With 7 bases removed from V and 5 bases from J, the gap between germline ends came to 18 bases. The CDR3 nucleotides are TGCAGCGCCGAGGGGGGGGCTCTTGACAATGAGCAGTTCTTC. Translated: CSAEGGALDNEQFF.

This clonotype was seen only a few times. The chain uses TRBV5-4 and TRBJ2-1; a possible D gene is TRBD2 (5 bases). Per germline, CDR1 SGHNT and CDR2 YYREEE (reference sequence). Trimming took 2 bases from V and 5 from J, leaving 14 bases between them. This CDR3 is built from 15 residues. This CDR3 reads CASSLGGSENNEQFF. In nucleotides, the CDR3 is TGTGCCAGCAGCTTAGGTGGTAGCGAAAACAATGAGCAGTTCTTC.

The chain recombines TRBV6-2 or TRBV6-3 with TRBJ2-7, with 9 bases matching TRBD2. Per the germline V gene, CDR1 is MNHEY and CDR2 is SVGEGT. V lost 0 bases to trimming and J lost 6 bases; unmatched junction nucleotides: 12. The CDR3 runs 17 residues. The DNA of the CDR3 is TGTGCCAGCAGTTACTCTATGGTATCAGCGGGAGGAGGCGAGCAGTACTTC. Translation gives CASSYSMVSAGGGEQYF.

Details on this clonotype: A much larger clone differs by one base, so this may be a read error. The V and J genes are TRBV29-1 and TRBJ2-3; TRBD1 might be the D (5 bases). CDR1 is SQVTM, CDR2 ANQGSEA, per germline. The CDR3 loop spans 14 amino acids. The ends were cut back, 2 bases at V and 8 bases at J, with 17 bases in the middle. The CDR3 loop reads CSVERGQGVGTQYF. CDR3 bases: TGCAGCGTTGAAAGGGGCCAAGGAGTCGGTACGCAGTATTTT.

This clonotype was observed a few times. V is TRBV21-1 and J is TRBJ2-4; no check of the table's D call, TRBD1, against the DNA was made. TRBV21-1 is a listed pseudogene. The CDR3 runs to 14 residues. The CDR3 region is CANLPWGARNIQYF. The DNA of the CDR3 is TGTGCCAACCTCCCATGGGGCGCGAGAAACATTCAGTACTTC.

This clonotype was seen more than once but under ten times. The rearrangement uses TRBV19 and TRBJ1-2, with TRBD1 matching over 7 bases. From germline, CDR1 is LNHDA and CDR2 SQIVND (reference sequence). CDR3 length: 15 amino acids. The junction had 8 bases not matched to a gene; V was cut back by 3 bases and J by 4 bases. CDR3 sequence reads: CASSIGQARTYGYTF. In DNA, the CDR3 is TGTGCCAGTAGTATTGGACAGGCCCGGACCTATGGCTACACCTTC.

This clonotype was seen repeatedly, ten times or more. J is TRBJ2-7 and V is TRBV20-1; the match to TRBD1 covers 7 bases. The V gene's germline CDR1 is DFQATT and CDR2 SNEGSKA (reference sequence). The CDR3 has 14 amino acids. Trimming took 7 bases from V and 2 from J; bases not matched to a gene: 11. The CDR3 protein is CSGVFRTGPYEQYF. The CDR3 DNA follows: TGCAGTGGCGTTTTTCGGACAGGACCCTACGAGCAGTACTTC.

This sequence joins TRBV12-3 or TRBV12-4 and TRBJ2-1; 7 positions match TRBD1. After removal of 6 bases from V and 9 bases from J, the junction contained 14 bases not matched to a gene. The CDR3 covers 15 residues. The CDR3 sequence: CASRLSGTVGTEQFF. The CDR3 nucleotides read TGTGCCAGCAGACTCAGTGGGACAGTTGGAACTGAGCAGTTCTTC.

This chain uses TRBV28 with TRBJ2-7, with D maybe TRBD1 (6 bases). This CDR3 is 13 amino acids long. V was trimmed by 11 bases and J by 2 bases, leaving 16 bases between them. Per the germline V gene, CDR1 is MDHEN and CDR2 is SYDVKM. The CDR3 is CAGTTRTAYEQYF. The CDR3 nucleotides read TGTGCCGGCACCACCAGGACAGCCTACGAGCAGTACTTC.

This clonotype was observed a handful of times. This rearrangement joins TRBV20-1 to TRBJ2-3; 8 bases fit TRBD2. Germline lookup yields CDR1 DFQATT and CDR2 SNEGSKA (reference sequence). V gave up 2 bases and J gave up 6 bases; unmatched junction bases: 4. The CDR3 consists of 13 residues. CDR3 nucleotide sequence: TGCAGTGCTAGAAAGCGGGAGATGGATACGCAGTATTTT. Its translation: CSARKREMDTQYF.

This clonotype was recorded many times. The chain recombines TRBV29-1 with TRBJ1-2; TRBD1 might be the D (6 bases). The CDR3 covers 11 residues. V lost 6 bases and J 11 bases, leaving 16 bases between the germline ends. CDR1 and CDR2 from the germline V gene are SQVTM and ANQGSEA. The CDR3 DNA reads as TGCAGCGTGTTAGACGACAGGTCATACACCTTC. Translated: CSVLDDRSYTF.

CDR3 DNA: TGTGCCAGCACTATTCCGGGACAGGTGACTGAAGCTTTCTTT. It yields the protein CASTIPGQVTEAFF. The genes are TRBV7-9 and TRBJ1-1; 8 bases match TRBD1. The CDR3 covers 14 residues. J was trimmed by 5 bases and V by 7 bases; bases with no gene match: 9. Germline CDR1 is SEHNR and CDR2 is FQNEAQ (reference sequence). The whole variable domain, filled in from reference TRBV7-9 and TRBJ1-1, reads DTGVSQNPRHKITKRGQNVTFRCDPISEHNRLYWYRQTLGQGPEFLTYFQNEAQLEKSRLLSDRFSAERPKGSFSTLEIQRTEQGDSAMYLCASTIPGQVTEAFFGQGTRLTVV.

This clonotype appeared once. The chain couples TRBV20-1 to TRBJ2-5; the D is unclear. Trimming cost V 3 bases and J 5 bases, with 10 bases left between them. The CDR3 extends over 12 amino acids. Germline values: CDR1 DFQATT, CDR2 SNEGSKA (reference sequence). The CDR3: CSASLTAETQYF. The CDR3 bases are TGCAGTGCTAGTTTAACAGCGGAGACCCAGTACTTC.

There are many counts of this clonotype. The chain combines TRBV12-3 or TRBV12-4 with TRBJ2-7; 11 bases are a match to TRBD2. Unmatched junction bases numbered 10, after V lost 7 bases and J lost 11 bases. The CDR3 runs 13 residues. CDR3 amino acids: CASTNLAGGTKYF. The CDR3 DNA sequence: TGTGCCAGCACCAATCTAGCGGGAGGAACCAAGTACTTC.

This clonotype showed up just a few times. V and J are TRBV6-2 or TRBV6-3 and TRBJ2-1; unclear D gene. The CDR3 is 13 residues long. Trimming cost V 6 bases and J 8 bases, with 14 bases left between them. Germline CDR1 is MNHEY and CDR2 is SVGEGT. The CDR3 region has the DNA TGTGCCAGCAGACCCGACACCGTCGATGAGCAGTTCTTC. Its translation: CASRPDTVDEQFF.

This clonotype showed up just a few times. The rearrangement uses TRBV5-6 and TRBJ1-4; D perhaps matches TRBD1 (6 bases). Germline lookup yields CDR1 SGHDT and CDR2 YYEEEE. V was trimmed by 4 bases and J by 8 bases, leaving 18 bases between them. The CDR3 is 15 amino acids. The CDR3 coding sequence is TGTGCCAGCAGCCCCGGGACGGGGGCGCGGGAAAAACTGTTTTTT. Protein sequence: CASSPGTGAREKLFF.

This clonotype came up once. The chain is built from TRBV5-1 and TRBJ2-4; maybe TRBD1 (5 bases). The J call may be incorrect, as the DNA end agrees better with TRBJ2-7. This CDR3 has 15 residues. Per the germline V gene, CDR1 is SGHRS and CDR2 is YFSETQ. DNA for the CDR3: TGCGCCAGCAGCTTGGCCGGACATAGTTCCTACGAGCAGTACTTC. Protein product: CASSLAGHSSYEQYF.

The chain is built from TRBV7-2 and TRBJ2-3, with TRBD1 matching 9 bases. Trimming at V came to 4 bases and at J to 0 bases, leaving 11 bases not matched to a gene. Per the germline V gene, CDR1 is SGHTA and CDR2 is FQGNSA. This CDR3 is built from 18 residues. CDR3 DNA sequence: TGTGCCAGCAGCTGGACAGGGGCCCGTGTATATAGCACAGATACGCAGTATTTT. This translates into CASSWTGARVYSTDTQYF.

The CDR3 loop reads CASSLPDRDTEAFF. In DNA, the CDR3 is TGTGCCAGCAGCCTCCCGGACAGGGACACTGAAGCTTTCTTT. This chain links TRBV12-3 or TRBV12-4 with TRBJ1-1, with TRBD1 matching over 8 bases. There are 14 residues in the CDR3. V was clipped by 6 bases and J by 3 bases; unmatched bases: 6.

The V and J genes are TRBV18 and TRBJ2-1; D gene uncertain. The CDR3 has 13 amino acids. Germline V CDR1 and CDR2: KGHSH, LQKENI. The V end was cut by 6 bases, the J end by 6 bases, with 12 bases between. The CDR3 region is CASSTIVSNEQFF. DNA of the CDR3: TGTGCCAGCTCTACGATTGTTTCCAATGAGCAGTTCTTC.

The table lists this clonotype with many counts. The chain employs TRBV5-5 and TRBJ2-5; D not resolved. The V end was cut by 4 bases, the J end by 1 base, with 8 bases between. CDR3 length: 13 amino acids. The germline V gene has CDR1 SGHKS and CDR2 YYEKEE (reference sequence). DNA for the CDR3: TGTGCCAGCAGCCTCGACGGCCAAGAGACCCAGTACTTC. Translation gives CASSLDGQETQYF.

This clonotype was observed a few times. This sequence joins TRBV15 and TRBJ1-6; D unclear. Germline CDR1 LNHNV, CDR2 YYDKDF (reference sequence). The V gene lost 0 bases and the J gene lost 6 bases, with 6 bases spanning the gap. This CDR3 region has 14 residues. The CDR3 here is CATSRDFSNSPLHF. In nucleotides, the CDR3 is TGTGCCACCAGCAGAGACTTCAGTAATTCACCCCTCCACTTT.

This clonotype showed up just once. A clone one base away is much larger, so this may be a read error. CDR3 amino acids: CAILDAQETQFF. The CDR3 nucleotides are TGTGCTATCTTGGACGCACAAGAGACCCAGTTCTTC. The chain combines TRBV28 with TRBJ2-5; no clear D. The J call may be mistaken, given a closer DNA end match to TRBJ2-1. The CDR3 has 12 amino acids. The germline CDR1 and CDR2 sequences are MDHEN and SYDVKM.

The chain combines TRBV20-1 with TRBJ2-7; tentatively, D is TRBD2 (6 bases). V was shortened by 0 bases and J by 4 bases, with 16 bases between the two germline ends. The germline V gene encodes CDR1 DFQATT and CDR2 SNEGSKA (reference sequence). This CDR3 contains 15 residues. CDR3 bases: TGCAGTGCTAGAGAGGGGTTCGGGGGAAAATACGAGCAGTACTTC. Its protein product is CSAREGFGGKYEQYF.

The CDR3 loop reads CASSLGSLGRESYEQYF. In DNA form, the CDR3 reads TGTGCCAGCAGCTTGGGGTCGCTTGGCAGGGAATCCTACGAGCAGTACTTC. The rearrangement uses TRBV5-5 and TRBJ2-7; D is perhaps TRBD1 (5 bases). The germline V gene has CDR1 SGHKS and CDR2 YYEKEE (reference sequence). V shed 0 bases and J shed 1 base, with 17 bases lying between them. This CDR3 region has 17 residues.

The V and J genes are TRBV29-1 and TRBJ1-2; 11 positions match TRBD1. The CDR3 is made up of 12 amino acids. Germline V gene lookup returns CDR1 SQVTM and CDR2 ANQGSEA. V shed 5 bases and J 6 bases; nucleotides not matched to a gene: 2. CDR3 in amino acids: CSVRTGGNGYTF. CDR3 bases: TGCAGCGTTCGGACAGGGGGCAATGGCTACACCTTC.